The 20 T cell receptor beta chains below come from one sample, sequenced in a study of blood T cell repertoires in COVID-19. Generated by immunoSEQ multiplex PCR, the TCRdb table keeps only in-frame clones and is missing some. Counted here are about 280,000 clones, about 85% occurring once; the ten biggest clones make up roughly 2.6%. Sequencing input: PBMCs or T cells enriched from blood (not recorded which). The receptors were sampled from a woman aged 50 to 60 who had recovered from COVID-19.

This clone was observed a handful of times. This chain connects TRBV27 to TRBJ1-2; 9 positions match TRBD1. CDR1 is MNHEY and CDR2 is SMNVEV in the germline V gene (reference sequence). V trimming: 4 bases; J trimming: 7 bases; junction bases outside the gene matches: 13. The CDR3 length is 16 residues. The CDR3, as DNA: TGTGCCAGCAGTTCCTTACAGGGGGCGCGGGGCCTTGGCTACACCTTC. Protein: CASSSLQGARGLGYTF.

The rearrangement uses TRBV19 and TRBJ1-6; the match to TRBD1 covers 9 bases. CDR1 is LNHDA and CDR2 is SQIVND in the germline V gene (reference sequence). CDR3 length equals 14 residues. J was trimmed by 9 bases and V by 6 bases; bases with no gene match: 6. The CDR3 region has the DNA TGTGCCAGTAGGACCGGGACAGGGAGTTCACCCCTCCACTTT. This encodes CASRTGTGSSPLHF. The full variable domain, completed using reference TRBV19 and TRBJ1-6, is DGGITQSPKYLFRKEGQNVTLSCEQNLNHDAMYWYRQDPGQGLRLIYYSQIVNDFQKGDIAEGYSVSREKKESFPLTVTSAQKNPTAFYLCASRTGTGSSPLHFGNGTRLTVT.

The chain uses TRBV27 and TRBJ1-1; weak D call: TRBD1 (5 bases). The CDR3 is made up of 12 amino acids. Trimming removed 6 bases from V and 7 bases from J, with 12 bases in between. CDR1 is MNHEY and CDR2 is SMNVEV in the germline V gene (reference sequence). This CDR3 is CASRTGTHEAFF. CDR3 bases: TGTGCCAGCAGAACCGGGACTCATGAAGCTTTCTTT.

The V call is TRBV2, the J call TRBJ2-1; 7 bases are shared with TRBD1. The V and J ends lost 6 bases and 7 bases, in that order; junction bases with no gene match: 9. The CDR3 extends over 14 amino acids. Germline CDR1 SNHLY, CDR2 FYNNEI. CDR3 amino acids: CASSLTGVLNEQFF. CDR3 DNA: TGTGCCAGCAGCCTTACAGGGGTACTAAATGAGCAGTTCTTC.

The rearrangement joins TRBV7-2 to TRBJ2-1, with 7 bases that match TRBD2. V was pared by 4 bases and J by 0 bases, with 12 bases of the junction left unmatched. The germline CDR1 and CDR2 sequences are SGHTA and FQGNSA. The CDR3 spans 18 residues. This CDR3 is CASSSPPSGKSSYNEQFF. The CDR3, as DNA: TGTGCCAGCAGCTCACCCCCTAGCGGCAAGAGCTCCTACAATGAGCAGTTCTTC.

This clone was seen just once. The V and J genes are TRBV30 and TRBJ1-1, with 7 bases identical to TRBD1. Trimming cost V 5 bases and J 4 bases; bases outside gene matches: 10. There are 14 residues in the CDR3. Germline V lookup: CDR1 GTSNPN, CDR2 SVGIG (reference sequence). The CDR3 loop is CAWLRQGTSTEAFF. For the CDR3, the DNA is TGTGCCTGGCTCCGACAGGGTACAAGCACTGAAGCTTTCTTT.

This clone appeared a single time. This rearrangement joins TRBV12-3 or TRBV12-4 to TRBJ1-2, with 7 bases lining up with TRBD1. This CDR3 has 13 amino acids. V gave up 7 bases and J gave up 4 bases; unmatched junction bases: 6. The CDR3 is CASNKDRTYGYTF. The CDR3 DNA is TGTGCCAGCAACAAGGACAGGACCTATGGCTACACCTTC.

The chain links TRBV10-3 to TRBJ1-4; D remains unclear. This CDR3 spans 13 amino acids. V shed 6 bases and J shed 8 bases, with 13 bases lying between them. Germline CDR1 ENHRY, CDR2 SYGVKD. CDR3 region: CAISPGLGEKLFF. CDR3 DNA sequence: TGTGCCATCAGCCCCGGCCTCGGGGAAAAACTGTTTTTT.

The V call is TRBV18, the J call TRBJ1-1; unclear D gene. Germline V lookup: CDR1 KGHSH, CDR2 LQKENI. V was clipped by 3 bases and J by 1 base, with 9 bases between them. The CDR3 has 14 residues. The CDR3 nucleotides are TGTGCCAGCTCACCTGAACAGCAGAACACTGAAGCTTTCTTT. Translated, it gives CASSPEQQNTEAFF.

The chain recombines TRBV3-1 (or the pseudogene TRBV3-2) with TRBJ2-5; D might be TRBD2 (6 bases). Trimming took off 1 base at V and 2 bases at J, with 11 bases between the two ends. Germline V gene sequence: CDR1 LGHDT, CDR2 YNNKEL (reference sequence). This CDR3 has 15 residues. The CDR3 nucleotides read TGTGCCAGCAGCCAAGTGGGACTCGCACAAGAGACCCAGTACTTC. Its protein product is CASSQVGLAQETQYF.

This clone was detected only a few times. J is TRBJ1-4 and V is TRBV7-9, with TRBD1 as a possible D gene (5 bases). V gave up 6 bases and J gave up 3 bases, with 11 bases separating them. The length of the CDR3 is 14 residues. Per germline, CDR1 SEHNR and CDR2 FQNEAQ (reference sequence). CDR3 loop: CASSPGLANEKLFF. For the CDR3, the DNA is TGTGCCAGCAGTCCAGGGTTGGCTAATGAAAAACTGTTTTTT. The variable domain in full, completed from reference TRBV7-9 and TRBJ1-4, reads DTGVSQNPRHKITKRGQNVTFRCDPISEHNRLYWYRQTLGQGPEFLTYFQNEAQLEKSRLLSDRFSAERPKGSFSTLEIQRTEQGDSAMYLCASSPGLANEKLFFGSGTQLSVL.

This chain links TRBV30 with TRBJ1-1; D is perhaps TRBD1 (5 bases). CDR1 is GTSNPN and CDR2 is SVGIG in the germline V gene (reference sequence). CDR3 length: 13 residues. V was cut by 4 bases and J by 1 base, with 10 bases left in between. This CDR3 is CAWTKTANTEAFF. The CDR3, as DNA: TGTGCCTGGACCAAGACAGCGAACACTGAAGCTTTCTTT. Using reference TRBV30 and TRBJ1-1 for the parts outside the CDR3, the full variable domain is SQTIHQWPATLVQPVGSPLSLECTVEGTSNPNLYWYRQAAGRGLQLLFYSVGIGQISSEVPQNLSASRPQDRQFILSSKKLLLSDSGFYLCAWTKTANTEAFFGQGTRLTVV.

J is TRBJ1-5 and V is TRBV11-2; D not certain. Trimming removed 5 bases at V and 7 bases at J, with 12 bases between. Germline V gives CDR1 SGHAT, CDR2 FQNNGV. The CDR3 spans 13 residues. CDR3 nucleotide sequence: TGTGCCAGCAGCCCCCAGCGGGGACAGCCCCAGCATTTT. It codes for CASSPQRGQPQHF.

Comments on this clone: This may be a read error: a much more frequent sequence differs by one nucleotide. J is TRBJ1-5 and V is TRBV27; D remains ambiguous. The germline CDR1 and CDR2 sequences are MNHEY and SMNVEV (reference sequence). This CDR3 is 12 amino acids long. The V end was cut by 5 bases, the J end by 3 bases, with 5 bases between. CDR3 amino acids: CASSEHNQPQHF. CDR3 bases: TGTGCCAGCAGTGAACACAATCAGCCCCAGCATTTT.

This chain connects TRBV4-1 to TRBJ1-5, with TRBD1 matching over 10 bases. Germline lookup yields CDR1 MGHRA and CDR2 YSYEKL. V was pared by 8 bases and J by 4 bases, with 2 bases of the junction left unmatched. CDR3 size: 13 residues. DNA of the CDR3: TGCGCCAGCGCGGGACAGGGGAATCAGCCCCAGCATTTT. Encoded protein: CASAGQGNQPQHF.

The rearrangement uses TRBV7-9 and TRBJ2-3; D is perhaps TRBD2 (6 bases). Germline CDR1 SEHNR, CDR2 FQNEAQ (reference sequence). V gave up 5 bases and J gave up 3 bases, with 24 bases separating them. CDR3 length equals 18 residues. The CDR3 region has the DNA TGTGCCAGCAGCCCGAGCCCCGGCGGGGAGGCTCTGACAGATACGCAGTATTTT. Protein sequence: CASSPSPGGEALTDTQYF.

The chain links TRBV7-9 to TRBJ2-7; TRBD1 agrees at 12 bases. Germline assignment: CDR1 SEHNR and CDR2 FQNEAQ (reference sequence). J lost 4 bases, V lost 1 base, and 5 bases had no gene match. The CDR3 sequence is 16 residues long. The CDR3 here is CASSLDGTGGLYEQYF. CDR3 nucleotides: TGTGCCAGCAGCTTAGACGGGACAGGGGGCCTATACGAGCAGTACTTC.

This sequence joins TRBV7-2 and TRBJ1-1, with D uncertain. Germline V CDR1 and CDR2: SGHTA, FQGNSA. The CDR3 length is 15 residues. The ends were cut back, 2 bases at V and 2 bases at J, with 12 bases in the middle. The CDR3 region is CASSLLWAGNTEAFF. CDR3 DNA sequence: TGTGCCAGCAGCTTACTCTGGGCGGGAAACACTGAAGCTTTCTTT. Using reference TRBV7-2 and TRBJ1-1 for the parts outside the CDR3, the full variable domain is GAGVSQSPSNKVTEKGKDVELRCDPISGHTALYWYRQSLGQGLEFLIYFQGNSAPDKSGLPSDRFSAERTGGSVSTLTIQRTQQEDSAVYLCASSLLWAGNTEAFFGQGTRLTVV.

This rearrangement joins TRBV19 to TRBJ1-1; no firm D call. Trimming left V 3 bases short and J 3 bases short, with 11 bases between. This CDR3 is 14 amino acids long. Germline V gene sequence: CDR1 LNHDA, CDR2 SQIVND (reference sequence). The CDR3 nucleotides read TGTGCCAGTAGTATTGGGGAGTTGGACACTGAAGCTTTCTTT. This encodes CASSIGELDTEAFF.

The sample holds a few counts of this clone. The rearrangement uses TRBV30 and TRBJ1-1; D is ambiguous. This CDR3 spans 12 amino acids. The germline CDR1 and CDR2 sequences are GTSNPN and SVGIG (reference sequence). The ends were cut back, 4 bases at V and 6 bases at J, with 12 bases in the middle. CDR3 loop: CAWTRSSPEAFF. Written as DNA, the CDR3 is TGTGCCTGGACCCGAAGTAGCCCTGAAGCTTTCTTT.